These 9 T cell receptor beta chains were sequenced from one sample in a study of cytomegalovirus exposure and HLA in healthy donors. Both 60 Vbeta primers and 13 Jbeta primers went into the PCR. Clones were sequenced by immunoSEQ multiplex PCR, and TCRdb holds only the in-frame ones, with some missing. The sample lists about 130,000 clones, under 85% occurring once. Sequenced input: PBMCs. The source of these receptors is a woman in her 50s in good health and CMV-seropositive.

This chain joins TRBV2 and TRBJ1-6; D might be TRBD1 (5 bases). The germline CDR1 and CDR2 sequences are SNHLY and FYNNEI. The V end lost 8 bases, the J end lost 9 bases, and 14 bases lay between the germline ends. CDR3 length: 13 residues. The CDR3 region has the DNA TGTGCCAGCGGGGGGGAGTGGGGTTCACCCCTCCACTTT. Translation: CASGGEWGSPLHF.

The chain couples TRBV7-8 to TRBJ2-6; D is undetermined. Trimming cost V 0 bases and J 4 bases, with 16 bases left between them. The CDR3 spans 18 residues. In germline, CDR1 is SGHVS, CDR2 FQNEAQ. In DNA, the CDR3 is TGTGCCAGCAGCTTAGCGGTACACCCCAACCTGGGGGCCAACGTCCTGACTTTC. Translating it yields CASSLAVHPNLGANVLTF. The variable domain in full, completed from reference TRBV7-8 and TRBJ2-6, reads GAGVSQSPRYKVAKRGQDVALRCDPISGHVSLFWYQQALGQGPEFLTYFQNEAQLDKSGLPSDRFFAERPEGSVSTLKIQRTQQEDSAVYLCASSLAVHPNLGANVLTFGAGSRLTVL.

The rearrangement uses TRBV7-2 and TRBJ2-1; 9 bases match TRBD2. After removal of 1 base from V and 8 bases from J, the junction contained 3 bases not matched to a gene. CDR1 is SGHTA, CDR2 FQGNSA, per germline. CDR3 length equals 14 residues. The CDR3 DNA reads TGTGCCAGCAGCTTAGGCGGGGGGGCCTATGAGCAGTTCTTC. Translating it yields CASSLGGGAYEQFF.

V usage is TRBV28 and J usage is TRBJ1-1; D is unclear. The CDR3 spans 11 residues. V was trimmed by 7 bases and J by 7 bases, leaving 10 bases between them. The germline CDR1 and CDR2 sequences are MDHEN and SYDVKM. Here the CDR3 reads CASMGALEAFF. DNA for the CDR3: TGTGCCAGCATGGGAGCCCTTGAAGCTTTCTTT.

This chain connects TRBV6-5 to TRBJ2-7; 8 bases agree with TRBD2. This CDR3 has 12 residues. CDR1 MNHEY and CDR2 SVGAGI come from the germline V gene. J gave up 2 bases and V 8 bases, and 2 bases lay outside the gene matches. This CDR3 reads CASDGGAYEQYF. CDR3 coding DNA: TGTGCCAGCGACGGGGGGGCCTACGAGCAGTACTTC.

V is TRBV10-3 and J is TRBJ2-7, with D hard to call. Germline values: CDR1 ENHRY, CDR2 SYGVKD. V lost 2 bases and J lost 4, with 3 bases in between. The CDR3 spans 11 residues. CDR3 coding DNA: TGTGCCATCAGTGAGACATACGAGCAGTACTTC. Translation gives CAISETYEQYF.

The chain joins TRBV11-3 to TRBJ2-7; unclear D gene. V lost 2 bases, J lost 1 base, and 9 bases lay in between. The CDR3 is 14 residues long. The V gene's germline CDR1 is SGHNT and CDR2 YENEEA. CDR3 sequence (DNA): TGTGCCAGCAGCTTATTACGGAGTTCCTACGAGCAGTACTTC. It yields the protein CASSLLRSSYEQYF.

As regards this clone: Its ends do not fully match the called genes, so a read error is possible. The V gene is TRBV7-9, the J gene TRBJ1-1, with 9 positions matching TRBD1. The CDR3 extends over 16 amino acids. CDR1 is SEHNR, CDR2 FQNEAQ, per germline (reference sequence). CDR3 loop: CSSSLAQGAFDTEAFF. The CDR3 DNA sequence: TGTTCCAGCAGCTTAGCACAGGGGGCATTTGACACTGAAGCTTTCTTT. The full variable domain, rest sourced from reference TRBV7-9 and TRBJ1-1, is DTGVSQNPRHKITKRGQNVTFRCDPISEHNRLYWYRQTLGQGPEFLTYFQNEAQLEKSRLLSDRFSAERPKGSFSTLEIQRTEQGDSAMYLCSSSLAQGAFDTEAFFGQGTRLTVV.

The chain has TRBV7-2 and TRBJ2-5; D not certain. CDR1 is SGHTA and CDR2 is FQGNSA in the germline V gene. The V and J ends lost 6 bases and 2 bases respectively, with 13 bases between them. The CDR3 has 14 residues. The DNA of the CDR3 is TGTGCCAGCAGGAATAACAGAGTTCAAGAGACCCAGTACTTC. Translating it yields CASRNNRVQETQYF.